This entry lists 6 T cell receptor beta chains sequenced from one sample in a study of blood T cell repertoires in COVID-19. Libraries were prepared by immunoSEQ multiplex PCR; TCRdb keeps only in-frame clonotypes and omits some of them. The sample gives about 250,000 clones, 85% of which show up once; 4.5% to 6% is in the top ten. The sample taken for sequencing was peripheral blood. The receptors stem from a man aged 45-65 years with COVID-19, enrolled during active disease.

The J gene is TRBJ2-7, the V gene TRBV24-1; 8 bases map to TRBD1. CDR1 and CDR2 (germline): KGHDR, SFDVKD. With V trimmed by 3 bases and J by 5 bases, 8 bases remained unmatched. The CDR3 has 15 residues. CDR3 bases: TGTGCCACCAGTGATACCAGGACAGGGAAGGACGAGCAGTACTTC. Its translation is CATSDTRTGKDEQYF.

The chain is built from TRBV5-1 and TRBJ2-2; D call uncertain. Trimming cost V 5 bases and J 0 bases, with 8 bases left between them. Germline CDR1 SGHRS, CDR2 YFSETQ. This CDR3 is 14 amino acids long. The CDR3 is CASRVRTNTGELFF. For the CDR3, the DNA is TGCGCCAGCAGAGTGCGGACGAACACCGGGGAGCTGTTTTTT.

In this sample, this clone turned up once. The CDR3 bases are TGTGCCAGCAGCCTGACCCCGGGGAACACTGAAGCTTTCTTT. Translated, it gives CASSLTPGNTEAFF. The chain couples TRBV14 to TRBJ1-1; D uncertain. The CDR3 length is 14 residues. The germline V gene has CDR1 SGHDN and CDR2 FVKESK. Trimming stripped 4 bases from V and 1 base from J, with 10 bases between. Using reference TRBV14 and TRBJ1-1 for the parts outside the CDR3, the full variable domain is EAGVTQFPSHSVIEKGQTVTLRCDPISGHDNLYWYRRVMGKEIKFLLHFVKESKQDESGMPNNRFLAERTGGTYSTLKVQPAELEDSGVYFCASSLTPGNTEAFFGQGTRLTVV.

This clone showed up just once. V gene TRBV29-1 combines with J gene TRBJ1-2; TRBD1 is a possible D gene (5 bases). This CDR3 has 15 amino acids. The germline V gene has CDR1 SQVTM and CDR2 ANQGSEA. Here the CDR3 DNA reads TGCAACAGACTAGGCAGGGAAAGGGCTAACTATGGCTACACCTTC. This encodes CNRLGRERANYGYTF.

This clone was found a few times. The chain recombines TRBV28 with TRBJ2-2; D may be TRBD1 (6 bases). The V and J ends lost 3 bases and 2 bases respectively, with 10 bases between them. Germline V lookup: CDR1 MDHEN, CDR2 SYDVKM. CDR3 length: 15 amino acids. CDR3 DNA sequence: TGTGCCAGCAGTTTCGGACAGATTAACACCGGGGAGCTGTTTTTT. Its translation is CASSFGQINTGELFF.

The rearrangement links TRBV19 to TRBJ1-6; D gene unclear. V lost 6 bases and J lost 0, with 12 bases in between. CDR1 is LNHDA and CDR2 is SQIVND in the germline V gene (reference sequence). The CDR3 consists of 16 residues. The CDR3 nucleotides are TGTGCCAGTAGGACACACCTGAGCTCCTATAATTCACCCCTCCACTTT. Its translation: CASRTHLSSYNSPLHF.